What follows is one T cell receptor (beta chain) and its context. The target antigen is unknown. These data originate in a study of CD8 T cells in Susac syndrome. Looked up from germline, CDR1 is LGHDT and CDR2 is YNNKEL (reference sequence). The CDR3 is 14 residues long. The germline V and J ends were trimmed by 0 bases and 7 bases, with 9 bases remaining between them. An amount of RNA that ranged from 0.5 to 1 ug was reverse transcribed with random hexamers. TCR beta CDR3 was amplified by immunoSEQ covering 54 Vbeta and 13 Jbeta. TCRdb independently ran MiXCR on the immunoSEQ multiplex PCR reads; one entry per CDR3 protein. The table has 74,000 or so distinct CDR3 sequences, around 93% seen once. General study findings and limits: Expansion of clones was not seen in the CD4+ T cell repertoires of Susac syndrome.

The gene calls are TRBV3-1 and TRBJ1-4; D gene unclear. The TCR was taken from a human donor with Susac syndrome. The sample consisted of CD4+ T cells from PBMCs. The CDR3 here is CASSQEQHGEKLFF. CDR3 coding DNA: TGTGCCAGCAGCCAAGAACAGCACGGTGAAAAACTGTTTTTT.